This T cell receptor (beta chain) was captured by sequencing in a study of T cell changes during pregnancy in multiple sclerosis. Using immunoSEQ multiplex PCR, the repertoire was profiled, and TCRdb retains in-frame clones only, with some absent. The table shows around 130,000 clones, with 93% occurring only once. Trimming shortened V by 3 bases and J by 1 base, and 12 bases separated the two germline ends. The CDR3 totals 15 residues. From germline, CDR1 is KGHSH and CDR2 LQKENI. The chain uses TRBV18 and TRBJ2-5; maybe TRBD1 (5 bases). The TCR sequence derives from a female donor with multiple sclerosis, enrolled in a pregnancy study. The specimen was peripheral blood, collected before pregnancy. The CDR3 protein is CASSPQQDTQETQYF. CDR3 bases: TGTGCCAGCTCACCCCAACAGGATACCCAAGAGACCCAGTACTTC.